Listed below are T cell receptor beta chains from one sample, sequenced in a study of beta chain features in type 1 diabetes. TCRdb keeps only in-frame clones here, not all; method: immunoSEQ multiplex PCR. Found here are nearly 700,000 clones, around an eighth of them singletons; the top ten hold 0.022%. Sequencing was done on a sample of naive CD4+ T cells from blood. These receptors were obtained from a man younger than 35 with type 1 diabetes. CDR3s include the opening cysteine and the closing phenylalanine or tryptophan. The D gene is left open where the match is weak. For some rows the clone size is stated as once, few or many, or as a class when expanded; others skip it.

>TRBV14|-|few|TRBJ2-1
CASSQDWGNSYNEQFF
TGTGCCAGCAGCCAAGACTGGGGAAACTCCTACAATGAGCAGTTCTTC
>TRBV7-2|TRBD2|few|TRBJ2-5
CASSLKGSGGHQETQYF
TGTGCCAGCAGCTTAAAGGGTAGCGGGGGACATCAAGAGACCCAGTACTTC
>TRBV30|TRBD1|few|TRBJ1-2
CAWCRDRGTTNYGYTF
TGTGCCTGGTGCCGGGACAGGGGAACGACTAACTATGGCTACACCTTC
>TRBV5-6|-|-|TRBJ2-3
CASTPSLRGPDTQYF
TGTGCCAGCACCCCTAGCCTCCGAGGGCCAGATACGCAGTATTTT
>TRBV30|-|-|TRBJ2-7
CAWSVKGHGVGEQYF
TGTGCCTGGAGTGTTAAGGGTCACGGGGTTGGAGAGCAGTACTTC
>TRBV19|TRBD1|-|TRBJ2-5
CASSIWGQQETQYF
TGTGCCAGTAGTATTTGGGGACAGCAAGAGACCCAGTACTTC
>TRBV18|-|-|TRBJ1-2
CASSRDPSGYTF
TGTGCCAGCTCACGGGACCCCTCTGGCTACACCTTC
>TRBV5-1|-|-|TRBJ2-7
CASSPGGLLYEQYF
TGCGCCAGCAGCCCAGGGGGGCTACTCTACGAGCAGTACTTC
>TRBV5-1|-|-|TRBJ2-1
CASSAGDGTRYNEQFF
TGCGCCAGCAGCGCCGGGGACGGGACTCGCTACAATGAGCAGTTCTTC
>TRBV19|-|-|TRBJ1-3
CASSNQGSGNTIYF
TGTGCCAGTAGTAATCAGGGTTCTGGAAACACCATATATTTT
>TRBV28|-|few|TRBJ2-6
CASSLRQGPSPGANVLTF
TGTGCCAGCAGTTTAAGGCAGGGGCCCTCCCCTGGGGCCAACGTCCTGACTTTC
>TRBV28|-|few|TRBJ2-6
CASSFHYRDLSGANVLTF
TGTGCCAGCAGTTTCCACTATAGGGACCTCTCTGGGGCCAACGTCCTGACTTTC
>TRBV2|-|-|TRBJ2-7
CASSESLVGYEQYF
TGTGCCAGCAGTGAAAGCCTAGTGGGCTACGAGCAGTACTTC
>TRBV7-7|-|-|TRBJ2-5
CASSFSLGVETQYF
TGTGCCAGCAGCTTCTCTTTGGGGGTCGAGACCCAGTACTTC
>TRBV6-1|TRBD2|few|TRBJ2-7
CASSERGLNYEQYF
TGTGCCAGCAGTGAACGGGGACTAAACTACGAGCAGTACTTC
>TRBV29-1|-|-|TRBJ1-1
CSVDYHRVLNTEAFF
TGCAGCGTTGATTACCACAGGGTCCTGAACACTGAAGCTTTCTTT
>TRBV25-1|TRBD1|-|TRBJ1-2
CASSESTGARGGYTF
TGTGCCAGCAGTGAATCTACAGGGGCTCGGGGTGGCTACACCTTC
>TRBV7-8|-|-|TRBJ2-1
CASSYSGGGAGYNEQFF
TGTGCCAGCAGTTACTCCGGAGGGGGGGCCGGATACAATGAGCAGTTCTTC
>TRBV4-1|TRBD2|few|TRBJ2-3
CASSQGISGAPDTQYF
TGCGCCAGCAGCCAAGGTATAAGCGGGGCTCCAGATACGCAGTATTTT
>TRBV30|-|-|TRBJ1-1
CAWSQGMNTEAFF
TGTGCCTGGTCTCAAGGGATGAACACTGAAGCTTTCTTT
>TRBV30|-|-|TRBJ2-7
CAWSSAYEQYF
TGTGCCTGGAGTAGTGCCTACGAGCAGTACTTC
>TRBV6-1|-|few|TRBJ2-5
CASTRGSEETQYF
TGTGCCAGCACCCGGGGATCGGAAGAGACCCAGTACTTC
>TRBV5-5|-|-|TRBJ2-1
CASSLGTVNEQFF
TGTGCCAGCAGCTTGGGGACTGTCAATGAGCAGTTCTTC
>TRBV5-4|TRBD1|few|TRBJ2-7
CASSHDRGPPYEQYF
TGTGCCAGCAGCCATGACAGGGGACCTCCCTACGAGCAGTACTTC
>TRBV28|-|few|TRBJ2-5
CASSLSPGRREETQYF
TGTGCCAGCAGTTTATCGCCAGGGAGGAGAGAAGAGACCCAGTACTTC
>TRBV10-3|TRBD2|few|TRBJ2-3
CATTGTSGVPDTQYF
TGTGCCACGACCGGGACTAGCGGGGTTCCAGATACGCAGTATTTT